These 29 T cell receptor beta chains share one sample of origin, sequenced in a study of shared clonotypes between healthy human individuals. Only in-frame clones appear in the TCRdb table, and some are missing; sequencing was by immunoSEQ multiplex PCR. The data contain 800,000 to 1,200,000 clones, about 84% of them singletons. The sample consisted of memory CD4+ T cells from PBMCs. Subset defined: CD45RA-negative fraction. These receptors all come from a man between 18 and 35 years old in good health. Some clones in this sample may be carry-over from other donors' samples.

Worth noting for this clone: Other DNA sequences in the same sample also yield this CDR3. V gene TRBV28 combines with J gene TRBJ1-5; no firm D call. Trimming shortened V by 6 bases and J by 7 bases, and 10 bases separated the two germline ends. Looked up from germline, CDR1 is MDHEN and CDR2 is SYDVKM. The CDR3 is made up of 12 amino acids. For the CDR3, the DNA is TGTGCCAGCAGCCCCGTTGGGCAGCCCCAGCATTTT. Translating it yields CASSPVGQPQHF.

This chain connects TRBV7-3 to TRBJ2-3; D remains unclear. CDR3 size: 15 residues. Germline assignment: CDR1 SGHTA and CDR2 FQGTGA. V gave up 2 bases and J gave up 0 bases, with 9 bases separating them. CDR3 sequence reads: CASSLGVPSTDTQYF. CDR3 DNA sequence: TGTGCCAGCAGCTTAGGGGTTCCTAGCACAGATACGCAGTATTTT.

The V call is TRBV29-1, the J call TRBJ2-1, with a weak D call TRBD1 (5 bases). This CDR3 is built from 14 residues. With 0 bases removed from V and 11 bases from J, the gap between germline ends came to 17 bases. Germline V CDR1 and CDR2: SQVTM, ANQGSEA. CDR3 sequence reads: CSVEDTPHNRKQFF. The CDR3 DNA sequence: TGCAGCGTTGAAGATACCCCACATAACAGGAAGCAGTTCTTC.

The chain links TRBV30 to TRBJ2-1; 7 positions agree with TRBD2. The V segment lost 3 bases and the J segment 9 bases; nucleotides outside the gene matches: 8. Germline CDR1 and CDR2: GTSNPN and SVGIG (reference sequence). This CDR3 region has 13 residues. The CDR3 loop reads CAWRGRAIGEQFF. The CDR3 region has the DNA TGTGCCTGGAGAGGGAGGGCCATAGGTGAGCAGTTCTTC. The variable domain in full, completed from reference TRBV30 and TRBJ2-1, reads SQTIHQWPATLVQPVGSPLSLECTVEGTSNPNLYWYRQAAGRGLQLLFYSVGIGQISSEVPQNLSASRPQDRQFILSSKKLLLSDSGFYLCAWRGRAIGEQFFGPGTRLTVL.

The chain uses TRBV5-1 and TRBJ2-3; D is undetermined. There are 14 residues in the CDR3. From germline, CDR1 is SGHRS and CDR2 YFSETQ. The V and J ends lost 7 bases and 0 bases respectively, with 12 bases between them. The CDR3 bases are TGCGCCAGCGCAACCCCGGACAGCACAGATACGCAGTATTTT. This codes for CASATPDSTDTQYF. The full variable domain, in which reference TRBV5-1 and TRBJ2-3 provide the parts outside the CDR3, is KAGVTQTPRYLIKTRGQQVTLSCSPISGHRSVSWYQQTPGQGLQFLFEYFSETQRNKGNFPGRFSGRQFSNSRSEMNVSTLELGDSALYLCASATPDSTDTQYFGPGTRLTVL.

The genes are TRBV28 and TRBJ1-3, with D possibly matching TRBD1 (6 bases). The V and J ends lost 4 bases and 4 bases respectively, with 11 bases between them. This CDR3 has 14 amino acids. Germline CDR1 MDHEN, CDR2 SYDVKM. CDR3 bases: TGTGCCAGCAGTTCAGGGGCTGTGGGAAACACCATATATTTT. It codes for CASSSGAVGNTIYF.

This clone was detected a few times. This sample also contains other DNA sequences that code for the same CDR3. The chain joins TRBV6-1 to TRBJ2-2, with D unclear. V lost 7 bases, J lost 2 bases, and 5 bases lay in between. CDR1 is MNHNS, CDR2 SASEGT, per germline. This CDR3 contains 12 residues. CDR3: CASNGNTGELFF. The CDR3 region has the DNA TGTGCCAGCAATGGAAACACCGGGGAGCTGTTTTTT.

The chain carries TRBV6-1 and TRBJ1-3, with 8 bases identical to TRBD1. Looked up from germline, CDR1 is MNHNS and CDR2 is SASEGT. CDR3 length: 16 amino acids. J gave up 1 base and V 3 bases, and 5 bases lay outside the gene matches. CDR3 nucleotides: TGTGCCAGCAGTGATCAGGGGGCGCTTTCTGGAAACACCATATATTTT. It codes for CASSDQGALSGNTIYF.

The chain employs TRBV18 and TRBJ2-1, with 8 bases identical to TRBD2. CDR1 and CDR2 (germline): KGHSH, LQKENI. The J segment lost 5 bases and the V segment lost 5 bases, leaving 8 bases of the junction unmatched. This CDR3 is built from 15 residues. The CDR3 coding sequence is TGTGCCAGCTCAACTATCGGGACTAGGGACAATGAGCAGTTCTTC. Its protein is CASSTIGTRDNEQFF.

V gene TRBV5-6 combines with J gene TRBJ2-5, with D perhaps TRBD2 (5 bases). The end of the DNA is better explained by TRBJ2-7, so the J call may be wrong. The V gene's germline CDR1 is SGHDT and CDR2 YYEEEE. There are 13 residues in the CDR3. For the CDR3, the DNA is TGTGCCAGCAGCGTGATTAGCGTCTACGAGCAGTACTTC. It is translated as CASSVISVYEQYF.

This clone was observed many times. The chain carries TRBV10-3 and TRBJ2-3, with 7 bases aligning to TRBD2. The ends lost 10 bases at V and 2 bases at J; junction bases unmatched: 6. The germline CDR1 and CDR2 sequences are ENHRY and SYGVKD. This CDR3 comprises 13 residues. The DNA of the CDR3 is TGTGCCACCTCCACTAGCGCCACAGATACGCAGTATTTT. Protein: CATSTSATDTQYF.

This clone came up a few times. The chain employs TRBV28 and TRBJ1-4; D is possibly TRBD1 (5 bases). This CDR3 is built from 15 residues. From germline, CDR1 is MDHEN and CDR2 SYDVKM. V gave up 7 bases and J gave up 1 base, with 13 bases separating them. The CDR3 is CASTLRGLTNEKLFF. The CDR3 bases are TGTGCCAGCACCCTGAGGGGTTTAACTAATGAAAAACTGTTTTTT.

V usage is TRBV5-4 and J usage is TRBJ2-3; 11 bases are shared with TRBD2. Germline lookup yields CDR1 SGHNT and CDR2 YYREEE (reference sequence). This CDR3 spans 13 amino acids. V lost 7 bases to trimming and J lost 9 bases; unmatched junction nucleotides: 7. The CDR3: CASLLAGEGTQYF. DNA for the CDR3: TGTGCCAGCCTACTAGCGGGAGAGGGAACGCAGTATTTT.

This rearrangement joins TRBV9 to TRBJ2-7, with 9 bases matching TRBD1. This CDR3 has 15 amino acids. CDR1 SGDLS and CDR2 YYNGEE come from the germline V gene. The V segment lost 4 bases and the J segment 0 bases; nucleotides outside the gene matches: 5. The CDR3 nucleotides are TGTGCCAGCAGCTTTAGGACAGGGGTCTCCTACGAGCAGTACTTC. Translation: CASSFRTGVSYEQYF.

The CDR3 bases are TGTGCCAGTAGTATTTTAGGCAGCACCGGGGAGCTGTTTTTT. It specifies CASSILGSTGELFF. The chain is built from TRBV19 and TRBJ2-2, with unresolved D. The CDR3 contains 14 residues. V lost 3 bases, J lost 4 bases, and 9 bases lay in between. CDR1 LNHDA and CDR2 SQIVND come from the germline V gene (reference sequence).

The chain combines TRBV10-3 with TRBJ2-3; the D is unclear. Germline CDR1 is ENHRY and CDR2 is SYGVKD. This CDR3 spans 14 amino acids. Between the trimmed V and J ends, which lost 2 bases and 4 bases, there was a span of 10 bases. CDR3 residues: CAISEGTPPDTQYF. As DNA, the CDR3 is TGTGCCATCAGTGAGGGCACTCCGCCAGATACGCAGTATTTT.

The J gene is TRBJ2-4, the V gene TRBV5-1, with D perhaps assigned TRBD1 or TRBD2 (5 bases each). Germline CDR1 is SGHRS and CDR2 is YFSETQ. This CDR3 contains 14 residues. The V and J ends lost 4 bases and 5 bases respectively, with 13 bases between them. Written as DNA, the CDR3 is TGCGCCAGCAGCCTGGCCGGGACGGAAAACATTCAGTACTTC. Protein: CASSLAGTENIQYF.

The rearrangement uses TRBV9 and TRBJ2-1; D might be TRBD1 (5 bases). CDR1 is SGDLS, CDR2 YYNGEE, per germline. The CDR3 is 12 residues long. Trimming took off 4 bases at V and 6 bases at J, with 8 bases between the two ends. The chain's CDR3 is CASSSTGNEQFF. The CDR3 DNA reads as TGTGCCAGCAGCTCTACAGGCAATGAGCAGTTCTTC.

J is TRBJ1-3 and V is TRBV18; D is perhaps TRBD1 (5 bases). The CDR3 length is 16 residues. Germline V gene data show CDR1 as KGHSH and CDR2 as LQKENI. Trimming removed 0 bases at V and 2 bases at J, with 11 bases between. This CDR3 is CASSPPSGDAGNTIYF. The CDR3 nucleotides are TGTGCCAGCTCACCACCGTCGGGGGACGCTGGAAACACCATATATTTT.

The chain has TRBV11-2 and TRBJ2-1; D might be TRBD1 (5 bases). V lost 2 bases to trimming and J lost 8 bases, with 13 bases between them. Looked up from germline, CDR1 is SGHAT and CDR2 is FQNNGV. The CDR3 extends over 14 amino acids. In DNA form, the CDR3 reads TGTGCCAGCAGCTTAAATATAGGGGCATATGAGCAGTTCTTC. This sequence encodes CASSLNIGAYEQFF.

The gene calls are TRBV14 and TRBJ2-7; TRBD1 matches at 7 bases. The CDR3 covers 15 residues. V lost 0 bases and J lost 2; bases outside the gene matches: 4. Germline V gives CDR1 SGHDN, CDR2 FVKESK. CDR3 loop: CASSQDWDRAYEQYF. The CDR3, as DNA: TGTGCCAGCAGCCAAGACTGGGACAGAGCCTACGAGCAGTACTTC.

V gene TRBV18 combines with J gene TRBJ2-5, with D maybe TRBD1 (6 bases). V was clipped by 8 bases and J by 3 bases, with 16 bases between them. The CDR3 sequence is 14 residues long. In germline, CDR1 is KGHSH, CDR2 LQKENI. This CDR3 is CASARTDPEETQYF. The CDR3 bases are TGTGCCAGCGCCCGGACAGATCCAGAAGAGACCCAGTACTTC. The whole variable domain, remainder taken from reference TRBV18 and TRBJ2-5, is NAGVMQNPRHLVRRRGQEARLRCSPMKGHSHVYWYRQLPEEGLKFMVYLQKENIIDESGMPKERFSAEFPKEGPSILRIQQVVRGDSAAYFCASARTDPEETQYFGPGTRLLVL.

The gene calls are TRBV9 and TRBJ2-7, with TRBD2 as a possible D gene (6 bases). The CDR3 length is 13 residues. The germline V and J ends were trimmed by 3 bases and 3 bases, with 10 bases remaining between them. CDR1 is SGDLS, CDR2 YYNGEE, per germline. CDR3 nucleotides: TGTGCCAGCAGCGGGGGGGACTTCTACGAGCAGTACTTC. Its translation is CASSGGDFYEQYF.

V gene TRBV5-4 combines with J gene TRBJ2-5; TRBD1 matches 7 bases. The CDR3 loop spans 13 amino acids. The germline CDR1 and CDR2 sequences are SGHNT and YYREEE (reference sequence). V dropped 2 bases and J dropped 5; count of bases not matched to a gene: 3. For the CDR3, the DNA is TGTGCCAGCAGCTTACAGGGGTGGGAGACCCAGTACTTC. It translates to CASSLQGWETQYF.

This sequence joins TRBV27 and TRBJ2-1; weak D call: TRBD2 (6 bases). CDR3 length: 13 amino acids. Deletions cut 7 bases from V and 8 bases from J, with 15 bases between. Germline V CDR1 and CDR2: MNHEY, SMNVEV (reference sequence). CDR3 residues: CASNPWRGDEQFF. The CDR3 coding sequence is TGTGCCAGCAACCCCTGGCGGGGCGATGAGCAGTTCTTC.

The chain employs TRBV29-1 and TRBJ1-2; D perhaps matches TRBD1 (5 bases). The CDR3 runs 14 residues. The V gene's germline CDR1 is SQVTM and CDR2 ANQGSEA. V lost 2 bases and J lost 4, with 14 bases in between. The CDR3 spells CSVEMGRAAYGYTF. In nucleotides, the CDR3 is TGCAGCGTTGAAATGGGCAGGGCAGCCTATGGCTACACCTTC.

This chain joins TRBV19 and TRBJ2-1, with D perhaps matching TRBD1 (5 bases). V dropped 2 bases and J dropped 5 bases, with 13 bases sitting between them. Germline V gives CDR1 LNHDA, CDR2 SQIVND (reference sequence). The CDR3 contains 15 residues. For the CDR3, the DNA is TGTGCCAGTAGTATAAGTAGGGGCGCCCACAATGAGCAGTTCTTC. Protein: CASSISRGAHNEQFF.

V and J are TRBV4-3 and TRBJ2-7; D not resolved. Germline-derived CDR1 and CDR2 are LGHNA and YSLEER. Trimming removed 1 base at V and 0 bases at J, with 10 bases between. This CDR3 has 15 residues. The CDR3: CASSQGYQPSYEQYF. The CDR3 DNA reads as TGCGCCAGCAGCCAAGGCTACCAACCCTCCTACGAGCAGTACTTC.

This clone occurred once. V gene TRBV5-6 combines with J gene TRBJ2-1; 9 bases are shared with TRBD1. Germline V gene sequence: CDR1 SGHDT, CDR2 YYEEEE. This CDR3 contains 15 residues. The ends lost 2 bases at V and 7 bases at J; junction bases unmatched: 7. The CDR3 is CASSFVRQGGNEQFF. DNA of the CDR3: TGTGCCAGCAGCTTTGTTAGACAGGGGGGAAATGAGCAGTTCTTC.